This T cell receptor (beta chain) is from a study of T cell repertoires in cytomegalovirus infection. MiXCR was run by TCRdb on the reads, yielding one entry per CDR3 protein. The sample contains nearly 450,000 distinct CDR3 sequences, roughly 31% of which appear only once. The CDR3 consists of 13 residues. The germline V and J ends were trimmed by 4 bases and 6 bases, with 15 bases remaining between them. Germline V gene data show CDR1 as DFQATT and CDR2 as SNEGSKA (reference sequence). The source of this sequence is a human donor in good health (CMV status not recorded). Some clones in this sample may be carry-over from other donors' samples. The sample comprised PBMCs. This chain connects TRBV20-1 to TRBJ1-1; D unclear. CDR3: CSATPLRGAEAFF. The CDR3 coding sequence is TGCAGTGCTACACCATTACGTGGCGCTGAAGCTTTCTTT.